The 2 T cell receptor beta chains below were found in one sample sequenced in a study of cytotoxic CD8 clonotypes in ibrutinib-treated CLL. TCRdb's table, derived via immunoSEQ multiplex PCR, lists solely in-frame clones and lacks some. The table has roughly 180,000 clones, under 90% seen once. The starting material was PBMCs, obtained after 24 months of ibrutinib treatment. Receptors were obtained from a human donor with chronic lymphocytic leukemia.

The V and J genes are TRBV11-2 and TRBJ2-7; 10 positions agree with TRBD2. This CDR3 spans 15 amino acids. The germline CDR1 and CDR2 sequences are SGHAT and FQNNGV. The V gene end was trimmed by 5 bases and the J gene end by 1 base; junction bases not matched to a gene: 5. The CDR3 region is CASSPSGLASYEQYF. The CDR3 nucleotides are TGTGCCAGCAGCCCATCGGGACTAGCGTCCTACGAGCAGTACTTC.

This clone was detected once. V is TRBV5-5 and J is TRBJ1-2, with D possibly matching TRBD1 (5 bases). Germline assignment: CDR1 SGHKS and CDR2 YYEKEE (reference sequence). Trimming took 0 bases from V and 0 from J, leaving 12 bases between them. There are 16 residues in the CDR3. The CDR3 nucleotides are TGTGCCAGCAGCTTGGCAGGGTCGACTTCTAACTATGGCTACACCTTC. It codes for CASSLAGSTSNYGYTF.